Described below is a single TCR beta chain sequence and its context. The record originates from a study of Ad26.COV2.S vaccination and SARS-CoV-2 variants. Study details: Donor was in the COV1001 Ad26.COV2.S trial arm.

The CDR3 length is 13 residues. The germline gives CDR1 LGHDT, CDR2 YNNKEL (reference sequence). V lost 1 base and J lost 3, with 6 bases in between. Profiled with immunoSEQ multiplex PCR; TCRdb holds only in-frame clones, not every one. Of fewer than 400,000 clones detected, 85% to 90% appear once; the ten largest clones hold 1.5% to 2.5%. Treatment meaning: 19 received Ad26.COV2.S at low or high dose, single or two shots; roughly 5 received placebo; per-sample allocation not given. Specimens were obtained on day 63 following the first vaccine or placebo injection. Sample: peripheral blood, taken in a trial of Ad26.COV2.S vaccine versus placebo. The origin of this receptor is a person between 18 and 59 years old who received the Ad26.COV2.S COVID-19 vaccine or a placebo. The chain links TRBV3-1 (or the pseudogene TRBV3-2) to TRBJ1-1, with D unresolved. The CDR3 sequence: CASSQVRDTEAFF. The CDR3 DNA is TGTGCCAGCAGCCAAGTAAGGGACACTGAAGCTTTCTTT.